The following is a T cell receptor beta chain sequence with its context. Average input was around 1,200 ng genomic DNA for immunoSEQ TCR beta CDR3 amplification. Some clones are missing from TCRdb's copy, which holds only in-frame ones; the method was immunoSEQ multiplex PCR. This table holds fewer than 35,000 clones. The data belong to a study of T cells in women clearing cervical HPV infection. Study as a whole: Women with histologically confirmed HPV16-related CIN3 or worse, 2 with invasive cancer, served as cases. Controls gave blood once infection was undetectable; cases at lesion identification.

The TCR originated in a woman between 18 and 69 years old with a cervical HPV16 infection that either progressed to CIN3+ or cleared (not recorded which). Material: blood buffy coat.

The CDR3 reads CSVGEAGTNTGELFF. CDR3 DNA, as far as it was read: TGCAGCGTTGGGGAAGCGGGAACGAACACCGGGGAG. The chain is built from TRBV29-1 and TRBJ2-2; 7 bases are shared with TRBD2. Read coverage stops 3 residues before the CDR3 terminus; the germline J gene supplies the remainder. Losses at the gene ends were 4 bases for V and 0 bases for J; bases not matched to a gene: 5. The CDR3 length is 15 residues. CDR1 is SQVTM, CDR2 ANQGSEA, per germline.